This entry lists 3 T cell receptor beta chains sequenced from one sample in a study of cytomegalovirus exposure and HLA in healthy donors (dated by TCRdb to the late 2010s). Preparation of the library involved the immunoSEQ multiplex PCR assay. The immuneACCESS repertoire file appears here via TCRdb, limited to in-frame rearrangements. These files lack a portion of the clones; in checked studies, under half of the deficit traces to unresolved V genes, and the cause of the others is not known. The sample records approximately 160,000 clones, about 85% of which are singletons. Around 2.4% of the sample is taken by the ten largest. Sample: PBMCs. These TCRs come from a man aged 25 to 45 in good health and CMV-seropositive.

J is TRBJ1-1 and V is TRBV5-5; D not certain. Germline V gene sequence: CDR1 SGHKS, CDR2 YYEKEE (reference sequence). Trimming removed 0 bases at V and 7 bases at J, with 16 bases between. This CDR3 region has 15 residues. CDR3 nucleotides: TGTGCCAGCAGCTTGGGGCGGGGAGGACGGATTGAAGCTTTCTTT. Translation gives CASSLGRGGRIEAFF. Full variable domain (outside the CDR3, taken from reference TRBV5-5 and TRBJ1-1): DAGVTQSPTHLIKTRGQQVTLRCSPISGHKSVSWYQQVLGQGPQFIFQYYEKEERGRGNFPDRFSARQFPNYSSELNVNALLLGDSALYLCASSLGRGGRIEAFFGQGTRLTVV.

V gene TRBV9 combines with J gene TRBJ2-3; D is perhaps TRBD1 (5 bases). Germline CDR1 and CDR2: SGDLS and YYNGEE. CDR3 size: 16 residues. The V end lost 0 bases, the J end lost 2 bases, and 13 bases lay between the germline ends. The CDR3 region is CASSVVFRGNTDTQYF. The CDR3 DNA is TGTGCCAGCAGCGTAGTGTTTAGGGGAAACACAGATACGCAGTATTTT. Combining the CDR3 with reference TRBV9 and TRBJ2-3 gives the whole variable domain DSGVTQTPKHLITATGQRVTLRCSPRSGDLSVYWYQQSLDQGLQFLIQYYNGEERAKGNILERFSAQQFPDLHSELNLSSLELGDSALYFCASSVVFRGNTDTQYFGPGTRLTVL.

The chain couples TRBV15 to TRBJ1-2, with a possible D match to TRBD1 (5 bases). V gave up 0 bases and J gave up 4 bases, with 12 bases separating them. The CDR3 is 15 amino acids. Germline V gives CDR1 LNHNV, CDR2 YYDKDF (reference sequence). The CDR3 is CATSRDKGPSYGYTF. CDR3 nucleotide sequence: TGTGCCACCAGCAGAGACAAGGGGCCGAGCTATGGCTACACCTTC.